The 20 T cell receptor beta chains listed next were all sequenced from one sample in a study of T-cell memory formation after mild COVID-19. TCRdb ran MiXCR on the 5' RACE reads and lists one entry per CDR3 protein. Here the sample spans some 210,000 distinct CDR3 sequences, approximately 16% being singletons. Sequencing was performed on PBMCs or a T cell subset sorted from them (not recorded which). These receptors were obtained from an adult woman who had mild COVID-19 (a few samples of this study predate the infection). Cell type and time point are not known.

This clonotype was counted between two and nine times. The rearrangement joins TRBV6-5 to TRBJ1-1; tentative D call: TRBD1 (6 bases). Germline lookup yields CDR1 MNHEY and CDR2 SVGAGI. V was pared by 6 bases and J by 6 bases, with 17 bases between. This CDR3 contains 14 residues. The CDR3 sequence is CASRLERGTPEAFF. CDR3 DNA: TGTGCCAGCAGACTGGAGAGGGGGACCCCTGAAGCTTTCTTT.

This clonotype came up a few times. Written as DNA, the CDR3 is TGTGCCACCAGCAGAGATCGACCAGCGGGAGCAGATACGCAGTATTTT. Its translation: CATSRDRPAGADTQYF. V is TRBV15 and J is TRBJ2-3; 8 bases match TRBD2. Germline values: CDR1 LNHNV, CDR2 YYDKDF (reference sequence). The CDR3 extends over 16 amino acids. The V gene end was trimmed by 0 bases and the J gene end by 4 bases; junction bases not matched to a gene: 6.

This clonotype was counted a few times. The chain combines TRBV7-9 with TRBJ2-1; D perhaps matches TRBD2 (6 bases). Germline CDR1 is SEHNR and CDR2 is FQNEAQ (reference sequence). The V end was cut by 2 bases, the J end by 8 bases, with 19 bases between. The CDR3 spans 16 residues. CDR3 region: CASSLLGTPPVDEQFF. DNA for the CDR3: TGTGCCAGCAGCTTACTGGGGACTCCCCCCGTGGATGAGCAGTTCTTC.

This clonotype was observed a few times. The rearrangement joins TRBV7-9 to TRBJ1-1; TRBD1 might be the D (5 bases). V gave up 5 bases and J gave up 3 bases, with 13 bases separating them. Germline CDR1 and CDR2: SEHNR and FQNEAQ (reference sequence). This CDR3 has 14 amino acids. The CDR3: CASSHRTLDTEAFF. DNA for the CDR3: TGTGCCAGCAGCCACAGGACGTTGGACACTGAAGCTTTCTTT.

This clonotype has at least ten counts. The chain recombines TRBV11-2 with TRBJ2-2, with 8 bases aligning to TRBD1. The germline CDR1 and CDR2 sequences are SGHAT and FQNNGV. The V and J ends lost 1 base and 5 bases, in that order; junction bases with no gene match: 3. The CDR3 runs 15 residues. CDR3 sequence: CASSLVRGRTGELFF. In DNA, the CDR3 is TGTGCCAGCAGCTTAGTCAGGGGGCGGACCGGGGAGCTGTTTTTT.

This clonotype occurred many times. The genes are TRBV4-2 and TRBJ2-3, with 7 bases identical to TRBD2. Germline assignment: CDR1 LGHNA and CDR2 YNFKEQ. CDR3 length: 16 residues. With V trimmed by 1 base and J by 4 bases, 8 bases remained unmatched. CDR3 region: CASSQVRSGTADTQYF. The CDR3 nucleotides read TGTGCCAGCAGCCAAGTTAGAAGCGGGACTGCAGATACGCAGTATTTT.

In its sample, this clonotype was seen a few times. The chain recombines TRBV9 with TRBJ1-3, with 12 bases fitting TRBD1. This CDR3 spans 17 amino acids. Germline CDR1 and CDR2: SGDLS and YYNGEE. V lost 3 bases, J lost 7 bases, and 11 bases stayed unmatched. CDR3 nucleotide sequence: TGTGCCAGCAGCGCAACCGGGACAGGGGGCAGAGGGAACACCATATATTTT. It translates to CASSATGTGGRGNTIYF.

This clonotype was counted between two and nine times. V gene TRBV20-1 combines with J gene TRBJ1-5; tentatively, D is TRBD1 (5 bases). The ends were cut back, 3 bases at V and 0 bases at J, with 12 bases in the middle. The CDR3 runs 15 residues. Germline lookup yields CDR1 DFQATT and CDR2 SNEGSKA (reference sequence). The CDR3 sequence: CSASIGGVSNQPQHF. The CDR3 DNA reads as TGCAGTGCTAGTATAGGAGGGGTTAGCAATCAGCCCCAGCATTTT.

This chain joins TRBV5-5 and TRBJ1-5; D remains unclear. Trimming pared 0 bases from V and 2 bases from J, leaving 12 bases between. CDR3 size: 16 residues. CDR1 and CDR2 (germline): SGHKS, YYEKEE (reference sequence). The CDR3 bases are TGTGCCAGCAGCTTGGAGATCCATATGGGCAATCAGCCCCAGCATTTT. Encoded protein: CASSLEIHMGNQPQHF. The full variable domain, in which reference TRBV5-5 and TRBJ1-5 provide the parts outside the CDR3, is DAGVTQSPTHLIKTRGQQVTLRCSPISGHKSVSWYQQVLGQGPQFIFQYYEKEERGRGNFPDRFSARQFPNYSSELNVNALLLGDSALYLCASSLEIHMGNQPQHFGDGTRLSIL.

This rearrangement joins TRBV6-5 to TRBJ2-5; TRBD2 matches 9 bases. The CDR3 runs to 13 residues. With V trimmed by 5 bases and J by 6 bases, 4 bases remained unmatched. Germline V gene lookup returns CDR1 MNHEY and CDR2 SVGAGI. Written as DNA, the CDR3 is TGTGCCAGCAGTGGTAGCGGGGGTAAGACCCAGTACTTC. This sequence encodes CASSGSGGKTQYF.

This clonotype was counted between two and nine times. This chain joins TRBV7-2 and TRBJ2-5; TRBD1 aligns across 7 bases. This CDR3 spans 14 amino acids. The ends lost 5 bases at V and 6 bases at J; junction bases unmatched: 9. Germline V gives CDR1 SGHTA, CDR2 FQGNSA. CDR3 region: CASSPSGTEKTQYF. The CDR3 DNA reads TGTGCCAGCAGCCCCTCCGGGACAGAGAAGACCCAGTACTTC. Full variable domain (rest looked up from reference TRBV7-2 and TRBJ2-5): GAGVSQSPSNKVTEKGKDVELRCDPISGHTALYWYRQSLGQGLEFLIYFQGNSAPDKSGLPSDRFSAERTGGSVSTLTIQRTQQEDSAVYLCASSPSGTEKTQYFGPGTRLLVL.

The chain uses TRBV20-1 and TRBJ2-7, with D tentatively TRBD2 (6 bases). Germline V gene lookup returns CDR1 DFQATT and CDR2 SNEGSKA (reference sequence). The CDR3 totals 14 residues. The V gene lost 4 bases and the J gene lost 4 bases, with 17 bases spanning the gap. CDR3 residues: CSAIIPGGTYEQYF. CDR3 nucleotide sequence: TGCAGTGCTATAATTCCAGGTGGGACTTACGAGCAGTACTTC.

The gene calls are TRBV5-1 and TRBJ1-2; TRBD1 might be the D (5 bases). CDR1 SGHRS and CDR2 YFSETQ come from the germline V gene. The CDR3 loop spans 14 amino acids. V lost 0 bases to trimming and J lost 2 bases, with 8 bases between them. As DNA, the CDR3 is TGCGCCAGCAGCTTGGCCGGGGACAACTATGGCTACACCTTC. It yields the protein CASSLAGDNYGYTF.

This clonotype was counted only a few times. The chain carries TRBV2 and TRBJ2-7, with 13 bases aligning to TRBD2. This CDR3 spans 18 amino acids. CDR1 and CDR2 (germline): SNHLY, FYNNEI. With V trimmed by 5 bases and J by 5 bases, 15 bases remained unmatched. The CDR3 nucleotides read TGTGCCAGCAGTCCCCACCGCGGACTAGCGGGGGACGTGCACGAGCAGTACTTC. This encodes CASSPHRGLAGDVHEQYF.

The rearrangement joins TRBV29-1 to TRBJ1-2; TRBD1 matches 8 bases. The CDR3 contains 11 residues. From germline, CDR1 is SQVTM and CDR2 ANQGSEA. Trimming cost V 7 bases and J 8 bases; bases outside gene matches: 6. The CDR3 sequence is CSANRGLGYTF. CDR3 sequence (DNA): TGCAGCGCTAACAGGGGGTTGGGCTACACCTTC. The whole variable domain, remainder taken from reference TRBV29-1 and TRBJ1-2, is SAVISQKPSRDICQRGTSLTIQCQVDSQVTMMFWYRQQPGQSLTLIATANQGSEATYESGFVIDKFPISRPNLTFSTLTVSNMSPEDSSIYLCSANRGLGYTFGSGTRLTVV.

This clonotype came up many times. This CDR3 reads CATKEFRTDTQYF. CDR3 bases: TGTGCCACCAAGGAGTTCAGGACAGATACGCAGTATTTT. The chain couples TRBV24-1 to TRBJ2-3; D gene unclear. This CDR3 spans 13 amino acids. V was cut by 8 bases and J by 3 bases, with 11 bases left in between. CDR1 KGHDR and CDR2 SFDVKD come from the germline V gene.

This clonotype appeared a few times. This chain uses TRBV5-1 with TRBJ1-6, with D tentatively TRBD1 (5 bases). The CDR3 is 15 residues long. Germline CDR1 SGHRS, CDR2 YFSETQ. Trimming pared 5 bases from V and 8 bases from J, leaving 17 bases between. The CDR3 DNA reads TGCGCCAGCAGATCAACCGGGACGGCCGATTCACCCCTCCACTTT. Amino acids: CASRSTGTADSPLHF.

This clonotype showed up just a few times. The rearrangement links TRBV7-9 to TRBJ1-2; D possibly corresponds to TRBD1 (5 bases). V lost 6 bases and J 4 bases, leaving 18 bases between the germline ends. The CDR3 spans 15 residues. Per germline, CDR1 SEHNR and CDR2 FQNEAQ (reference sequence). CDR3 sequence reads: CASSRDSGTIYGYTF. Here the CDR3 DNA reads TGTGCCAGCAGTCGAGACAGCGGGACTATCTATGGCTACACCTTC. Using reference TRBV7-9 and TRBJ1-2 for the parts outside the CDR3, the full variable domain is DTGVSQNPRHKITKRGQNVTFRCDPISEHNRLYWYRQTLGQGPEFLTYFQNEAQLEKSRLLSDRFSAERPKGSFSTLEIQRTEQGDSAMYLCASSRDSGTIYGYTFGSGTRLTVV.

This chain connects TRBV7-2 to TRBJ2-5; D might be TRBD1 (5 bases). Trimming took 1 base from V and 5 from J, leaving 14 bases between them. CDR1 is SGHTA and CDR2 is FQGNSA in the germline V gene. This CDR3 region has 15 residues. CDR3 region: CASSLVVGHRETQYF. For the CDR3, the DNA is TGTGCCAGCAGCTTAGTGGTAGGCCACAGGGAGACCCAGTACTTC.

V and J are TRBV7-8 and TRBJ1-5; no reliable D call. This CDR3 has 14 residues. CDR1 is SGHVS and CDR2 is FQNEAQ in the germline V gene. With 5 bases removed from V and 4 bases from J, the gap between germline ends came to 12 bases. CDR3 in amino acids: CASSHTEINQPQHF. The DNA of the CDR3 is TGTGCCAGCAGCCACACAGAGATTAATCAGCCCCAGCATTTT.